This TCR beta chain is drawn from a study of human T cells and chemical hapten exposure. Study background: Once 0.01% DPC had been applied to the upper back by patch test, readings were taken at 6 days. Study conclusions and caveats: Expanded TCR counts at PT1 went up together with patch test score, a positive correlation.

Germline values: CDR1 LNHDA, CDR2 SQIVND (reference sequence). Trimming removed 3 bases from V and 2 bases from J; junction bases left unmatched: 3. CDR3 size: 16 residues. Regarding time point: patch test 2, 6 weeks after DPC sensitization. The treatment: therapeutic diphenylcyclopropenone sensitization with weekly scalp DPC. TCRdb analysed the RACE reads with MiXCR anew, one entry per CDR3 protein. This table holds more than 85,000 distinct CDR3 sequences, roughly 9.6% found once. This clonotype has only a few counts. Antigen: not known. This TCR was sampled from a man aged 35 to 55 with alopecia areata. Some clones in this sample may be carry-over from other donors' samples. The source was whole blood, collected in connection with sensitization to the hapten diphenylcyclopropenone (DPC). V usage is TRBV19 and J usage is TRBJ2-1; 11 nucleotides agree with TRBD2. CDR3 in amino acids: CASSIRSGRAYNEQFF. The DNA for the CDR3 is TGTGCCAGTAGTATCCGTAGCGGGAGGGCCTACAATGAGCAGTTCTTC. Looking up the rest from reference TRBV19 and TRBJ2-1 gives the full variable domain: DGGITQSPKYLFRKEGQNVTLSCEQNLNHDAMYWYRQDPGQGLRLIYYSQIVNDFQKGDIAEGYSVSREKKESFPLTVTSAQKNPTAFYLCASSIRSGRAYNEQFFGPGTRLTVL.